This TCR beta chain is from a study of T cell responses to AZD1222 COVID-19 vaccine. Points from the study as a whole: Among vaccine-associated CD4 TCRs, coverage spanned spike, with dominance at 160-218 and 743-854.

A single count supports this clone. Its antigen remains unknown. This CDR3 spans 13 amino acids. Trimming removed 2 bases at V and 5 bases at J, with 7 bases between. TCRdb's copy holds only in-frame clones and misses some; the assay was immunoSEQ multiplex PCR. The data contain 110,000 to 150,000 clones, approximately 90% of them seen just once; the ten biggest clones take up 3% to 3.5%. V is TRBV12-3 or TRBV12-4 and J is TRBJ1-5, with no clear D. The specimen was peripheral blood, collected 28 days after the second AZD1222 dose. This clonotype originated in an adult who received the AZD1222 COVID-19 vaccine. The CDR3 sequence is CASSLKGDQPQHF. CDR3 DNA: TGTGCCAGCAGTTTAAAGGGAGATCAGCCCCAGCATTTT.